This T cell receptor beta chain was captured by sequencing in a study of PD-1 blockade in classical Hodgkin lymphoma. Time point indicated: cycle 4 day 1 (C4D1), after five to seven weeks of nivolumab. All trial patients relapsed after autologous stem cell transplantation. The study, taken as a whole, reports: CD8+ TCR diversity did not rise significantly by C4D1, unlike CD4+.

The CDR3 is 14 amino acids. CDR1 and CDR2 from the germline V gene are SGHNT and YYREEE (reference sequence). Between the trimmed V and J ends, which lost 2 bases and 0 bases, there was a span of 8 bases. Note on this clone: What it binds is not known.

Sequencing used immunoSEQ multiplex PCR; TCRdb keeps in-frame clones, though not all of them. This table has more than 40,000 clones, 78% appearing once. Sequences were derived from peripheral blood mononuclear cells (PBMCs), sampled before the fourth cycle of nivolumab. The chain links TRBV5-4 to TRBJ2-5; D perhaps matches TRBD2 (5 bases). This sequence was found in a human donor with classical Hodgkin lymphoma. Here the CDR3 reads CASSFGDNQETQYF. CDR3 DNA sequence: TGTGCCAGCAGCTTCGGGGATAACCAAGAGACCCAGTACTTC.